This TCR beta chain was observed in a study of blood T cell repertoires in COVID-19. Study-wide context: Sites in the United States, Italy and Spain provided acute and convalescent COVID-19 samples. The analysed material was cDNA or gDNA that came from T cells, B-cell-depleted T cells, or PBMCs.

Per germline, CDR1 SNHLY and CDR2 FYNNEI. This CDR3 is 17 amino acids long. V dropped 2 bases and J dropped 0; count of bases not matched to a gene: 8. Per the original methods: Scientists estimated how many nucleated cells there were by amplifying reference gene primers. The repertoire was sequenced with immunoSEQ multiplex PCR; TCRdb's copy has only in-frame clones and lacks some. That table furnishes V, J and clone size, whereas the DNA furnished D and trimming. The sample includes about 330,000 clones, roughly 90% of them seen just once. This chain joins TRBV2 and TRBJ2-7; 9 nucleotides line up with TRBD1. Sequenced sample: peripheral blood. The receptor's source is a woman between 45 and 60 years old with active or convalescent COVID-19. The CDR3 sequence is CASSEISKGQGSYEQYF. CDR3 nucleotide sequence: TGTGCCAGCAGTGAAATATCCAAGGGACAGGGCTCCTACGAGCAGTACTTC.